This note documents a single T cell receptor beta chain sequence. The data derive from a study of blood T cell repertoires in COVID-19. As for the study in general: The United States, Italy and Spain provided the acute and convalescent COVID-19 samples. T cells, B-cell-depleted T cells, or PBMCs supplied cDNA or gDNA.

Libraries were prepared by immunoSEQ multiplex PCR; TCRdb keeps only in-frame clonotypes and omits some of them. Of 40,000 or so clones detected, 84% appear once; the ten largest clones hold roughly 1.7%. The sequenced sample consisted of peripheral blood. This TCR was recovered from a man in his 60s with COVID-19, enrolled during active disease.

In DNA form, the CDR3 reads TGCGCCAGCAGCTTGGCAGGGGGAGGGAACACTGAAGCTTTCTTT. Protein: CASSLAGGGNTEAFF. The V call is TRBV5-1, the J call TRBJ1-1; 7 bases are a match to TRBD1. CDR1 is SGHRS, CDR2 YFSETQ, per germline. The ends lost 0 bases at V and 1 base at J; junction bases unmatched: 3. The CDR3 has 15 amino acids.